The 15 T cell receptor beta chains reported below all come from one sample, sequenced in a study of early T cells in non-severe SARS-CoV-2 infection. TCRdb re-called the 5' RACE reads with MiXCR, one entry per CDR3 protein. The sample lists just under 85,000 distinct CDR3 sequences, over 9.5% occurring once. The sample consisted of whole blood, taken at baseline. Source of these receptors: an adult who was a healthcare worker with PCR-confirmed SARS-CoV-2 infection or an uninfected control (not recorded which).

This clonotype was observed at least ten times. The chain carries TRBV7-3 and TRBJ2-2; 8 bases line up with TRBD2. The germline V gene encodes CDR1 SGHTA and CDR2 FQGTGA. V gave up 5 bases and J gave up 5 bases; unmatched junction bases: 4. This CDR3 is 14 amino acids long. The CDR3 sequence: CASSRGLGTGELFF. CDR3 DNA: TGTGCCAGCAGCCGGGGACTAGGGACCGGGGAGCTGTTTTTT.

This rearrangement joins TRBV4-2 to TRBJ1-1, with D unclear. Germline-derived CDR1 and CDR2 are LGHNA and YNFKEQ. Trimming pared 1 base from V and 3 bases from J, leaving 12 bases between. The CDR3 spans 15 residues. Here the CDR3 reads CASSQAEPPDTEAFF. The CDR3 nucleotides read TGTGCCAGCAGCCAAGCGGAACCCCCGGACACTGAAGCTTTCTTT.

In this sample, this clonotype turned up a few times. V is TRBV11-1 and J is TRBJ2-1; 8 bases fit TRBD2. After removal of 6 bases from V and 6 bases from J, the junction contained 10 bases not matched to a gene. This CDR3 region has 15 residues. Germline CDR1 reads SGHAT; CDR2 reads FQDESV (reference sequence). The CDR3 is CASRPGLGLFNEQFF. Here the CDR3 DNA reads TGTGCCAGCAGACCGGGACTAGGACTCTTCAATGAGCAGTTCTTC.

The chain uses TRBV20-1 and TRBJ2-5; unclear D gene. Trimming pared 7 bases from V and 5 bases from J, leaving 11 bases between. CDR3 length: 11 residues. CDR1 and CDR2 (germline): DFQATT, SNEGSKA (reference sequence). CDR3 sequence (DNA): TGCAGTGGGGATAATAAGGAGACCCAGTACTTC. Its protein is CSGDNKETQYF.

This clonotype was seen only a few times. The chain carries TRBV30 and TRBJ2-3, with TRBD2 matching over 12 bases. V dropped 4 bases and J dropped 6; count of bases not matched to a gene: 5. CDR1 is GTSNPN, CDR2 SVGIG, per germline (reference sequence). This CDR3 comprises 14 residues. CDR3 sequence (DNA): TGTGCCTGGACCGGACTAGCGGGAACGGATACGCAGTATTTT. This codes for CAWTGLAGTDTQYF.

The J gene is TRBJ2-4, the V gene TRBV29-1, with D possibly being TRBD1 or TRBD2 (6 bases each). CDR3 length: 16 amino acids. Trimming took 5 bases from V and 5 from J, leaving 22 bases between them. Germline CDR1 SQVTM, CDR2 ANQGSEA. CDR3 amino acids: CSVFGGAGSHENIQYF. Written as DNA, the CDR3 is TGCAGCGTTTTCGGGGGCGCAGGCAGCCACGAAAACATTCAGTACTTC.

The chain couples TRBV12-3 or TRBV12-4 to TRBJ2-2; tentative D call: TRBD2 (6 bases). V gave up 2 bases and J gave up 7 bases, with 8 bases separating them. The CDR3 consists of 13 residues. The CDR3 is CASSLMTSGELFF. CDR3 sequence (DNA): TGTGCCAGCAGTTTAATGACTAGCGGGGAGCTGTTTTTT.

This clonotype was counted a few times. The V gene is TRBV3-1, the J gene TRBJ2-7, with TRBD2 matching 8 bases. This CDR3 is 13 amino acids long. V shed 1 base and J 5 bases; nucleotides not matched to a gene: 1. Germline V gives CDR1 LGHDT, CDR2 YNNKEL (reference sequence). Written as DNA, the CDR3 is TGTGCCAGCAGCCAAGCGGGACTAGACGAGCAGTACTTC. It is translated as CASSQAGLDEQYF.

This clonotype has ten or more counts. The V call is TRBV12-3 or TRBV12-4, the J call TRBJ1-2; 7 positions match TRBD1. V dropped 2 bases and J dropped 4; count of bases not matched to a gene: 4. The CDR3 length is 14 residues. CDR3 coding DNA: TGTGCCAGCAGTTTAAATACAGGGGCCTATGGCTACACCTTC. Protein product: CASSLNTGAYGYTF.

This clonotype has ten or more counts. The chain uses TRBV27 and TRBJ2-4; TRBD2 agrees at 7 bases. Trimming removed 10 bases from V and 1 base from J; junction bases left unmatched: 13. This CDR3 region has 16 residues. Per germline, CDR1 MNHEY and CDR2 SMNVEV (reference sequence). CDR3 loop: CANPRGGRGAKNIQYF. CDR3 nucleotide sequence: TGTGCCAACCCCCGGGGCGGGAGAGGGGCCAAAAACATTCAGTACTTC.

The chain has TRBV20-1 and TRBJ2-3; 12 positions match TRBD2. Trimming removed 5 bases from V and 2 bases from J; junction bases left unmatched: 2. The length of the CDR3 is 14 residues. Germline V gene lookup returns CDR1 DFQATT and CDR2 SNEGSKA (reference sequence). The CDR3 here is CSARLAGDTDTQYF. The CDR3 region has the DNA TGCAGTGCTCGACTAGCGGGAGACACAGATACGCAGTATTTT.

This clonotype was counted between two and nine times. This chain joins TRBV5-6 and TRBJ2-3; 8 bases align to TRBD2. Trimming at V came to 4 bases and at J to 4 bases, leaving 17 bases not matched to a gene. The CDR3 loop spans 18 amino acids. Germline V gives CDR1 SGHDT, CDR2 YYEEEE. The CDR3 sequence: CASSAISSGREVADTQYF. The CDR3 DNA sequence: TGTGCCAGCAGCGCGATTTCGAGCGGGCGGGAGGTTGCAGATACGCAGTATTTT. The full variable domain, in which reference TRBV5-6 and TRBJ2-3 provide the parts outside the CDR3, is DAGVTQSPTHLIKTRGQQVTLRCSPKSGHDTVSWYQQALGQGPQFIFQYYEEEERQRGNFPDRFSGHQFPNYSSELNVNALLLGDSALYLCASSAISSGREVADTQYFGPGTRLTVL.

The chain recombines TRBV5-1 with TRBJ1-1, with D possibly being TRBD1 (5 bases). This CDR3 region has 16 residues. Trimming shortened V by 1 base and J by 3 bases, and 16 bases separated the two germline ends. Germline assignment: CDR1 SGHRS and CDR2 YFSETQ. CDR3 sequence reads: CASSLRRGGRDTEAFF. The CDR3 DNA is TGCGCCAGCAGCTTGAGGAGGGGAGGTAGGGACACTGAAGCTTTCTTT.

This chain links TRBV28 with TRBJ2-6; D call uncertain. Germline assignment: CDR1 MDHEN and CDR2 SYDVKM. The ends were cut back, 3 bases at V and 0 bases at J, with 9 bases in the middle. The CDR3 sequence is 16 residues long. As DNA, the CDR3 is TGTGCCAGCAGTTTTGGGCAGTTCTCTGGGGCCAACGTCCTGACTTTC. It translates to CASSFGQFSGANVLTF.

This clonotype was detected only a few times. This chain uses TRBV20-1 with TRBJ2-5, with D possibly TRBD1 on 5 matching bases. Germline assignment: CDR1 DFQATT and CDR2 SNEGSKA (reference sequence). Trimming took 3 bases from V and 5 from J, leaving 13 bases between them. The CDR3 sequence is 13 residues long. CDR3 region: CSASQQAGETQYF. The CDR3 bases are TGCAGTGCTAGTCAACAGGCTGGGGAGACCCAGTACTTC.